The T cell receptor (beta chain) under discussion was sequenced for a study of identical twins. MiXCR, applied by TCRdb to the 5' RACE reads, yields one record per CDR3 protein. The data show hundreds of thousands of distinct CDR3 sequences, with more than 13% seen just once and around 9% held by the top ten. In this sample, this clonotype turned up many times. Its target is unknown. Findings and caveats of the study: Cross-sectional statistics underpinned the conclusions; the same donors were not followed. Insertion counts were lower in abundant cord blood beta clonotypes, a trend that memory repertoires did not show. The degree of excess twin sharing was weaker in beta out-of-frame sequences.

Trimming took off 3 bases at V and 4 bases at J, with 11 bases between the two ends. In germline, CDR1 is LGHDT, CDR2 YNNKEL (reference sequence). CDR3 length: 14 residues. The TCR originated in a woman between 18 and 29 years old in good health. This rearrangement joins TRBV3-1 to TRBJ2-3; D unresolved. The sequenced sample consisted of memory (CD45RO+) T cells sorted from blood. CDR3 residues: CASSHSRRADTQYF. The CDR3 region has the DNA TGTGCCAGCAGCCACAGTAGACGAGCAGATACGCAGTATTTT.